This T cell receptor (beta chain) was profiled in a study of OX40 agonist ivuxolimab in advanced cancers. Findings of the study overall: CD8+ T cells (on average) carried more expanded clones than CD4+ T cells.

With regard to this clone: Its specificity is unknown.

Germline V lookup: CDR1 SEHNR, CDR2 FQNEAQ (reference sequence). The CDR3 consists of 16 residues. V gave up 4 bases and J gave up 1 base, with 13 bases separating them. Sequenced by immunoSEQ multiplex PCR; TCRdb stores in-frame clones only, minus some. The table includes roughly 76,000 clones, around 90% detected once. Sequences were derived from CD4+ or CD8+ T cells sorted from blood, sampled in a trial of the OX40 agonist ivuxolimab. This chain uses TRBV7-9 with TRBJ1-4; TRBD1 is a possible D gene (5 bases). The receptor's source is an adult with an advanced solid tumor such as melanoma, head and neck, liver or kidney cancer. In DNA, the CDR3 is TGTGCCAGCAGCTCCGCGTGGGGGGTAACTAATGAAAAACTGTTTTTT. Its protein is CASSSAWGVTNEKLFF.